The clone carrying this T cell receptor (beta chain) has a single count. No antigen is known for it. The source of the sample is a study of shared clonotypes between healthy human individuals. Study-wide findings and caveats: For naive CD4 cells, roughly 5% of clonotypes were shared across a few donors. Estimated richness was generally greater in naive than memory subsets.

Here immunoSEQ multiplex PCR was the method, and the copy in TCRdb shows in-frame clones only, minus some. Counted here are approximately 1.4 million clones, 95% to 99% occurring once; the ten biggest clones make up about 0.45%. V shed 6 bases and J 7 bases; nucleotides not matched to a gene: 10. The CDR3 is 14 residues long. Germline V gene data show CDR1 as MNHNY and CDR2 as SVGAGI (reference sequence). This TCR was sampled from a man aged 25 to 40 in good health. The chain joins TRBV6-6 to TRBJ1-2; TRBD1 matches at 8 bases. The specimen was naive CD4+ T cells sorted from blood. As to subset: CD45RA+ positively selected. The CDR3 nucleotides read TGTGCCAGCAGCCCACCAGGGGGCTCTGGTGGCTACACCTTC. It encodes CASSPPGGSGGYTF.